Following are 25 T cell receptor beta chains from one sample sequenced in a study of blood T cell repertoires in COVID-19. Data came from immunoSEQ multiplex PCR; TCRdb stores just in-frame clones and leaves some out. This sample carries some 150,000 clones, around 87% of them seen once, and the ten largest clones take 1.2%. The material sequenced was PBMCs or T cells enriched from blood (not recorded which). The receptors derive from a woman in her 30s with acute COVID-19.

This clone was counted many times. The CDR3 DNA reads as TGTGCCAGCAGCTTATCGGCGGGGCGGGATTACTACAATGAGCAGTTCTTC. This codes for CASSLSAGRDYYNEQFF. The chain uses TRBV11-3 and TRBJ2-1, with a tentative D call TRBD2 (6 bases). The CDR3 is 17 residues long. Germline V gene lookup returns CDR1 SGHNT and CDR2 YENEEA. Trimming took 2 bases from V and 3 from J, leaving 17 bases between them. The full variable domain, with the rest looked up from reference TRBV11-3 and TRBJ2-1, is EAGVVQSPRYKIIEKKQPVAFWCNPISGHNTLYWYLQNLGQGPELLIRYENEEAVDDSQLPKDRFSAERLKGVDSTLKIQPAELGDSAVYLCASSLSAGRDYYNEQFFGPGTRLTVL.

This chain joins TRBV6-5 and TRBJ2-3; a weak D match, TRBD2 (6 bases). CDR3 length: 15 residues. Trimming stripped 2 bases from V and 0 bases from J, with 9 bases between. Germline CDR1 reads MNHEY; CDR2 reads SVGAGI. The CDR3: CASSYTGESTDTQYF. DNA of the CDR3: TGTGCCAGCAGTTACACGGGAGAGAGCACAGATACGCAGTATTTT.

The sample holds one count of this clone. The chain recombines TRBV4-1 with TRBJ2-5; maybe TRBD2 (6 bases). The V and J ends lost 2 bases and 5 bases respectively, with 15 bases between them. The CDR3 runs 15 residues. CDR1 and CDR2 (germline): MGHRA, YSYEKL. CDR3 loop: CASSQNIGSSETQYF. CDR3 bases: TGCGCCAGCAGCCAAAACATCGGGAGCTCGGAGACCCAGTACTTC.

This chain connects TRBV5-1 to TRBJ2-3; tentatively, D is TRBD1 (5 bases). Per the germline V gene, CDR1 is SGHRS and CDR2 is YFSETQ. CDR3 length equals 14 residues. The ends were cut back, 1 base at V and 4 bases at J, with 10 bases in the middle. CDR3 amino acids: CASSLLQVADTQYF. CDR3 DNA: TGCGCCAGCAGCTTGTTACAGGTGGCAGATACGCAGTATTTT. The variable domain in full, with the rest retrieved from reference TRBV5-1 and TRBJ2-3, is KAGVTQTPRYLIKTRGQQVTLSCSPISGHRSVSWYQQTPGQGLQFLFEYFSETQRNKGNFPGRFSGRQFSNSRSEMNVSTLELGDSALYLCASSLLQVADTQYFGPGTRLTVL.

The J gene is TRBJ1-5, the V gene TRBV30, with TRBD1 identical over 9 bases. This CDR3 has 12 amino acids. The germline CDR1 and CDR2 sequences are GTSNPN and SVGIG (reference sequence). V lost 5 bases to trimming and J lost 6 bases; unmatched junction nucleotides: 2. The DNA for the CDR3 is TGTGCCTGGGACAGGGGGTTTCAGCCCCAGCATTTT. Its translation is CAWDRGFQPQHF.

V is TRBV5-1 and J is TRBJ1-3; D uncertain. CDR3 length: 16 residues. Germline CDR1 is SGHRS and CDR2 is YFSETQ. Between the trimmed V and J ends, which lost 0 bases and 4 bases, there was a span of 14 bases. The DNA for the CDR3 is TGCGCCAGCAGCTTGGCCGGGTTCTCTTCCGGAAACACCATATATTTT. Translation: CASSLAGFSSGNTIYF.

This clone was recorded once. CDR3 residues: CASSLFGGEAGELFF. The DNA of the CDR3 is TGTGCCAGCAGCTTATTCGGCGGGGAGGCCGGGGAGCTGTTTTTT. The rearrangement joins TRBV7-3 to TRBJ2-2; the D gene is possibly TRBD2 (6 bases). Per the germline V gene, CDR1 is SGHTA and CDR2 is FQGTGA. With 2 bases removed from V and 6 bases from J, the gap between germline ends came to 13 bases. The CDR3 length is 15 residues.

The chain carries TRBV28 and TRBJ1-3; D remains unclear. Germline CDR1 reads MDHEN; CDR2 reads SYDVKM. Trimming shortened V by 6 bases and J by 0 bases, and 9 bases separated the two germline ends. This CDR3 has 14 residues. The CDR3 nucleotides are TGTGCCAGCAGCAAACTAAGCTCTGGAAACACCATATATTTT. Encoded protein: CASSKLSSGNTIYF.

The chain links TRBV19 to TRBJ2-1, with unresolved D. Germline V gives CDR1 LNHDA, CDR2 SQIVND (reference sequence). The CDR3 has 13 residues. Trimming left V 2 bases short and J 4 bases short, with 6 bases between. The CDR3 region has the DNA TGTGCCAGTAGTATATCCAGTTACAATGAGCAGTTCTTC. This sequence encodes CASSISSYNEQFF.

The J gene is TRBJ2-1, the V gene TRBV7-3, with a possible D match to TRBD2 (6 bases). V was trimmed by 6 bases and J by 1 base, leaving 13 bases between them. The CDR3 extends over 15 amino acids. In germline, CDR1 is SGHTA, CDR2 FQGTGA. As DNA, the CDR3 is TGTGCCAGCAGTTCGGGGCGGGGTTCCTACAATGAGCAGTTCTTC. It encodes CASSSGRGSYNEQFF.

CDR3 protein: CASSLSFGYTF. CDR3 sequence (DNA): TGTGCCAGCAGTTTATCCTTTGGCTACACCTTC. This chain joins TRBV28 and TRBJ1-2; D remains unclear. The germline V and J ends were trimmed by 1 base and 7 bases, with 4 bases remaining between them. This CDR3 spans 11 amino acids. The germline V gene has CDR1 MDHEN and CDR2 SYDVKM.

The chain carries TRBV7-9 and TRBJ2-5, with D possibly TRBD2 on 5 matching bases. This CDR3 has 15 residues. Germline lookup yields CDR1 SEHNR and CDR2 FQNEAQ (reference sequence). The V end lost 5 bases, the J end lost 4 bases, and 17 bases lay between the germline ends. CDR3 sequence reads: CASSGHGLPAETQYF. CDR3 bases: TGTGCCAGCAGCGGCCATGGACTGCCGGCAGAGACCCAGTACTTC.

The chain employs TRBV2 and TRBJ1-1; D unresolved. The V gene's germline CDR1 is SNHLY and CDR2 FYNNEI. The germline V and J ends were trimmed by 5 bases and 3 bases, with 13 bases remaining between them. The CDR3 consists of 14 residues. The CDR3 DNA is TGTGCCAGCAGTAAGGAGGGCTCAGACACTGAAGCTTTCTTT. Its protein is CASSKEGSDTEAFF.

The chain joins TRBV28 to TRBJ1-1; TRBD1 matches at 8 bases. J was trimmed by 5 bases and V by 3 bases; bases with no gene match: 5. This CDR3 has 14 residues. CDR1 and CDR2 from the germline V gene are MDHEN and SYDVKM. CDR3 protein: CASSFTGGGTEAFF. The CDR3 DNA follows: TGTGCCAGCAGTTTTACAGGGGGAGGGACTGAAGCTTTCTTT.

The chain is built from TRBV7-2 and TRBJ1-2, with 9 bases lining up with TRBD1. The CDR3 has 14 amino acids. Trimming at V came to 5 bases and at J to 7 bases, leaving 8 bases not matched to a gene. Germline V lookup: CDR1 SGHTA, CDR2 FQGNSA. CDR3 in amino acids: CASSNRDRASGYTF. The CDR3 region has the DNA TGTGCCAGCAGCAACCGGGACAGGGCTTCTGGCTACACCTTC.

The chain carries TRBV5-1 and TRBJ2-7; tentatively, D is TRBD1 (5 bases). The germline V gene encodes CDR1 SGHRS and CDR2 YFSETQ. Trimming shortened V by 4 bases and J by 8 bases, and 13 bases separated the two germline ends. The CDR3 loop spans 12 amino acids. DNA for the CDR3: TGCGCCAGCAGCATTCAGGGTTACAAGCAGTACTTC. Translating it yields CASSIQGYKQYF. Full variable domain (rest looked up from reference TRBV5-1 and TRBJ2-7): KAGVTQTPRYLIKTRGQQVTLSCSPISGHRSVSWYQQTPGQGLQFLFEYFSETQRNKGNFPGRFSGRQFSNSRSEMNVSTLELGDSALYLCASSIQGYKQYFGPGTRLTVT.

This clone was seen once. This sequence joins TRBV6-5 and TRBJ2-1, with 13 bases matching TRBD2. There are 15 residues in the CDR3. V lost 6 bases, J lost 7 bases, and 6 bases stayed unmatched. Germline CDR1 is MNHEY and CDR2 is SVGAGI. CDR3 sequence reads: CASSGLAGVSNEQFF. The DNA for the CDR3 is TGTGCCAGCAGCGGACTAGCGGGAGTTAGTAATGAGCAGTTCTTC.

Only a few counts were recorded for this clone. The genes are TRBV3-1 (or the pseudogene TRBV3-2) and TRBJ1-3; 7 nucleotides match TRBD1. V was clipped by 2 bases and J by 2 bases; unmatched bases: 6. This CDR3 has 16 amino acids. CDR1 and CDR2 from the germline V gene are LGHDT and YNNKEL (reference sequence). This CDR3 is CASSQWTGTAGNTIYF. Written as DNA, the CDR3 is TGTGCCAGCAGCCAATGGACCGGGACAGCTGGAAACACCATATATTTT.

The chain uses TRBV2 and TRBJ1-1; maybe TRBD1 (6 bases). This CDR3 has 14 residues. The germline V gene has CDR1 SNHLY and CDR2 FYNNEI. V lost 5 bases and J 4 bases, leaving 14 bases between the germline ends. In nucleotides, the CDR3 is TGTGCCAGCAGTCCACAGGGAGTCGGCACTGAAGCTTTCTTT. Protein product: CASSPQGVGTEAFF.

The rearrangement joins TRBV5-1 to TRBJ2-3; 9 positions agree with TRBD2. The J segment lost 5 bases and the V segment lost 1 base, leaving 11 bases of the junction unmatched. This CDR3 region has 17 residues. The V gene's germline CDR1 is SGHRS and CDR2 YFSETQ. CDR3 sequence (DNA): TGCGCCAGCAGCTTGAGTAGCGGGAGCCCTCGGGGAGATACGCAGTATTTT. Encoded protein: CASSLSSGSPRGDTQYF. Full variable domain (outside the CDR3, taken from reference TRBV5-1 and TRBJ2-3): KAGVTQTPRYLIKTRGQQVTLSCSPISGHRSVSWYQQTPGQGLQFLFEYFSETQRNKGNFPGRFSGRQFSNSRSEMNVSTLELGDSALYLCASSLSSGSPRGDTQYFGPGTRLTVL.

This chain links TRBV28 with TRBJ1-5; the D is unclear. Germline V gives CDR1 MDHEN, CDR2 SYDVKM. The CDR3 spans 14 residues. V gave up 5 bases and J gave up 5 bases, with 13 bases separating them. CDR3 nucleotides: TGTGCCAGCAGTGCCCGCGCCCCTTATCAGCCCCAGCATTTT. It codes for CASSARAPYQPQHF.

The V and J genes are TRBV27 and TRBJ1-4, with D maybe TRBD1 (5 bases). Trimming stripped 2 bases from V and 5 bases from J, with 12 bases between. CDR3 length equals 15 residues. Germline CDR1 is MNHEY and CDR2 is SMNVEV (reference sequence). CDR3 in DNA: TGTGCCAGCAGTTTACGGCGACAGTTGAATGAAAAACTGTTTTTT. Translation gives CASSLRRQLNEKLFF.

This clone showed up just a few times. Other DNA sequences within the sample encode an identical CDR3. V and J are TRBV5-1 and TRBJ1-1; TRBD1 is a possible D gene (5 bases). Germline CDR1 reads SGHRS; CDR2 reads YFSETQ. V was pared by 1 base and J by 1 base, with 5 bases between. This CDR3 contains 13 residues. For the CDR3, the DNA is TGCGCCAGCAGCTTGCAGGGGAACACTGAAGCTTTCTTT. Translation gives CASSLQGNTEAFF.

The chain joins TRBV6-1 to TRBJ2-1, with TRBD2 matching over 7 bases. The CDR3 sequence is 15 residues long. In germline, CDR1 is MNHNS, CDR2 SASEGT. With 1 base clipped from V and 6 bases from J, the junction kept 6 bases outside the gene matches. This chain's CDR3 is CASSEVAGTGNEQFF. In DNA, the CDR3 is TGTGCCAGCAGTGAAGTAGCGGGTACGGGCAATGAGCAGTTCTTC.

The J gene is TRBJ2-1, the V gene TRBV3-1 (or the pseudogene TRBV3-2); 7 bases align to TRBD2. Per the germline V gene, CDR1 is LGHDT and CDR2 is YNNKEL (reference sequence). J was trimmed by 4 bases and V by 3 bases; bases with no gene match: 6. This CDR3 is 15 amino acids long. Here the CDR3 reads CASSQGEGAYNEQFF. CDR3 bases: TGTGCCAGCAGCCAGGGGGAGGGCGCATACAATGAGCAGTTCTTC.